This entry lists 18 T cell receptor beta chains sequenced from one sample in a study of cytomegalovirus exposure and HLA in healthy donors. 60 Vbeta and 13 Jbeta primers were used in PCR. Repertoires were generated with immunoSEQ multiplex PCR, while TCRdb's copy carries only in-frame clones and drops some. The table includes over 100,000 clones, roughly 79% detected once. Material: PBMCs. These receptors were obtained from a woman in her fifties or sixties in good health and CMV-seropositive.

The rearrangement links TRBV5-8 to TRBJ1-5, with 8 bases aligning to TRBD1. J lost 5 bases, V lost 0 bases, and 4 bases had no gene match. Germline-derived CDR1 and CDR2 are SGHTS and YDEGEE. The CDR3 runs 15 residues. In DNA form, the CDR3 reads TGTGCCAGCAGCTTGGGCGACAGGGGCGATCAGCCCCAGCATTTT. Translated, it gives CASSLGDRGDQPQHF.

V gene TRBV6-1 combines with J gene TRBJ2-7, with D unclear. CDR1 and CDR2 from the germline V gene are MNHNS and SASEGT. The CDR3 runs 12 residues. V gave up 6 bases and J gave up 3 bases, with 9 bases separating them. In DNA form, the CDR3 reads TGTGCCAGCAGGACTCTCGGCTACGAGCAGTACTTC. Translating it yields CASRTLGYEQYF.

V gene TRBV15 combines with J gene TRBJ2-1; TRBD2 matches at 7 bases. CDR3 length: 16 residues. With V trimmed by 4 bases and J by 1 base, 7 bases remained unmatched. Germline V CDR1 and CDR2: LNHNV, YYDKDF (reference sequence). The CDR3 loop reads CATSIPLGGSYNEQFF. CDR3 DNA: TGTGCCACCAGCATCCCCCTGGGGGGGTCCTACAATGAGCAGTTCTTC.

The chain uses TRBV6-1 and TRBJ2-1; 8 positions match TRBD1. Losses at the gene ends were 4 bases for V and 5 bases for J; bases not matched to a gene: 4. This CDR3 contains 14 residues. From germline, CDR1 is MNHNS and CDR2 SASEGT. CDR3 region: CASSARGQDNEQFF. For the CDR3, the DNA is TGTGCCAGCAGTGCCAGGGGGCAAGACAATGAGCAGTTCTTC.

J is TRBJ2-6 and V is TRBV18, with TRBD1 matching 12 bases. The CDR3 consists of 18 residues. V lost 2 bases to trimming and J lost 2 bases; unmatched junction nucleotides: 4. Germline CDR1 KGHSH, CDR2 LQKENI. The CDR3 region is CASSPFGTGGTGANVLTF. In nucleotides, the CDR3 is TGTGCCAGCTCACCATTTGGGACAGGGGGCACTGGGGCCAACGTCCTGACTTTC.

The chain uses TRBV11-2 and TRBJ2-7; D is unclear. V was trimmed by 1 base and J by 1 base, leaving 8 bases between them. The CDR3 has 14 residues. Germline-derived CDR1 and CDR2 are SGHAT and FQNNGV. The CDR3 spells CASSLVGPSYEQYF. CDR3 coding DNA: TGTGCCAGCAGCTTAGTCGGTCCATCCTACGAGCAGTACTTC.

The V call is TRBV2, the J call TRBJ2-1; no definite D call. CDR3 length: 11 residues. Germline CDR1 reads SNHLY; CDR2 reads FYNNEI. V was cut by 5 bases and J by 9 bases, with 8 bases left in between. CDR3 sequence (DNA): TGTGCCAGCAGTCCCGTGCGTGAGCAGTTCTTC. Its translation: CASSPVREQFF.

The V and J genes are TRBV4-1 and TRBJ2-1, with D perhaps matching TRBD2 (6 bases). The CDR3 spans 15 residues. V was shortened by 1 base and J by 10 bases, with 17 bases between the two germline ends. Germline V CDR1 and CDR2: MGHRA, YSYEKL. The CDR3 DNA reads as TGCGCCAGCAGCCAAGGTGGGTCCGGGAGTGGGGAGCAGTTCTTC. It translates to CASSQGGSGSGEQFF.

The chain links TRBV5-4 to TRBJ2-5, with D possibly being TRBD1 (5 bases). The CDR3 is made up of 16 amino acids. V shed 3 bases and J shed 5 bases, with 20 bases lying between them. Germline V gene sequence: CDR1 SGHNT, CDR2 YYREEE (reference sequence). CDR3 loop: CASSSTKQAKGETQYF. The CDR3 coding sequence is TGTGCCAGCAGCTCAACGAAACAGGCGAAAGGGGAGACCCAGTACTTC.

This clone showed up just once. The chain joins TRBV11-2 to TRBJ2-1; TRBD2 agrees at 15 bases. With 4 bases clipped from V and 8 bases from J, the junction kept 6 bases outside the gene matches. Germline CDR1 and CDR2: SGHAT and FQNNGV. CDR3 size: 16 residues. CDR3 sequence (DNA): TGTGCCAGCAGCTCCGGACTAGCGGGGGGGATGGATGAGCAGTTCTTC. It specifies CASSSGLAGGMDEQFF.

The chain uses TRBV14 and TRBJ1-6; D is unresolved. Germline CDR1 reads SGHDN; CDR2 reads FVKESK. This CDR3 has 16 amino acids. V dropped 2 bases and J dropped 0 bases, with 8 bases sitting between them. The DNA for the CDR3 is TGTGCCAGCAGCCAACTTACCGGCTCCTATAATTCACCCCTCCACTTT. This codes for CASSQLTGSYNSPLHF.

This clone is a singleton in its sample. CDR3 amino acids: CASNRGRGNTEAFF. CDR3 DNA sequence: TGTGCCAGCAACAGGGGGCGTGGGAACACTGAAGCTTTCTTT. The rearrangement links TRBV2 to TRBJ1-1; 9 bases are a match to TRBD1. V gave up 7 bases and J gave up 1 base; unmatched junction bases: 4. Per the germline V gene, CDR1 is SNHLY and CDR2 is FYNNEI. The CDR3 spans 14 residues.

The CDR3 region is CASTTGTGSTGELFF. The CDR3 coding sequence is TGCGCCAGCACCACCGGGACAGGGTCCACCGGGGAGCTGTTTTTT. The rearrangement links TRBV5-1 to TRBJ2-2, with 9 nucleotides matching TRBD1. The trim removed 6 bases at V and 4 bases at J, leaving 7 bases unmatched. Germline CDR1 is SGHRS and CDR2 is YFSETQ. The CDR3 has 15 residues.

About this clone: The same CDR3 arises from other DNA sequences in this sample as well. The gene calls are TRBV5-1 and TRBJ2-5; TRBD2 agrees at 7 bases. CDR1 is SGHRS, CDR2 YFSETQ, per germline. The CDR3 is 14 residues long. V was pared by 0 bases and J by 2 bases, with 1 base of the junction left unmatched. The CDR3 region has the DNA TGCGCCAGCAGCTTGGCGGGGGGTCAAGAGACCCAGTACTTC. Translation: CASSLAGGQETQYF.

The chain employs TRBV5-4 and TRBJ2-7; TRBD1 aligns across 12 bases. Germline V gene data show CDR1 as SGHNT and CDR2 as YYREEE (reference sequence). The CDR3 length is 14 residues. Losses at the gene ends were 1 base for V and 11 bases for J; bases not matched to a gene: 7. The CDR3 loop is CASSLRGQGAEKYF. The CDR3 DNA reads as TGTGCCAGCAGCTTGAGGGGACAGGGGGCAGAGAAGTACTTC. Combining the CDR3 with reference TRBV5-4 and TRBJ2-7 gives the whole variable domain ETGVTQSPTHLIKTRGQQVTLRCSSQSGHNTVSWYQQALGQGPQFIFQYYREEENGRGNFPPRFSGLQFPNYSSELNVNALELDDSALYLCASSLRGQGAEKYFGPGTRLTVT.

The chain links TRBV11-2 to TRBJ2-6, with 8 bases fitting TRBD1. The CDR3 runs 15 residues. From germline, CDR1 is SGHAT and CDR2 FQNNGV. J gave up 2 bases and V 11 bases, and 8 bases lay outside the gene matches. This chain's CDR3 is CAWGTRGPGANVLTF. As DNA, the CDR3 is TGTGCCTGGGGGACCAGGGGGCCTGGGGCCAACGTCCTGACTTTC.

The genes are TRBV11-1 and TRBJ2-7; TRBD2 agrees at 8 bases. V trimming: 2 bases; J trimming: 1 base; junction bases outside the gene matches: 4. Germline V lookup: CDR1 SGHAT, CDR2 FQDESV (reference sequence). This CDR3 comprises 15 residues. The CDR3 region is CASSLRTGGSYEQYF. Here the CDR3 DNA reads TGTGCCAGCAGCTTAAGGACGGGAGGGTCCTACGAGCAGTACTTC.

The count of this clone is one. The chain recombines TRBV5-6 with TRBJ1-3, with D tentatively TRBD1 (6 bases). The CDR3 covers 14 residues. The germline V gene encodes CDR1 SGHDT and CDR2 YYEEEE. V was pared by 4 bases and J by 2 bases, with 10 bases between. This CDR3 is CASSLQGAGNTIYF. CDR3 DNA: TGTGCCAGCAGCCTACAGGGAGCTGGAAACACCATATATTTT. The whole variable domain, filled in from reference TRBV5-6 and TRBJ1-3, reads DAGVTQSPTHLIKTRGQQVTLRCSPKSGHDTVSWYQQALGQGPQFIFQYYEEEERQRGNFPDRFSGHQFPNYSSELNVNALLLGDSALYLCASSLQGAGNTIYFGEGSWLTVV.